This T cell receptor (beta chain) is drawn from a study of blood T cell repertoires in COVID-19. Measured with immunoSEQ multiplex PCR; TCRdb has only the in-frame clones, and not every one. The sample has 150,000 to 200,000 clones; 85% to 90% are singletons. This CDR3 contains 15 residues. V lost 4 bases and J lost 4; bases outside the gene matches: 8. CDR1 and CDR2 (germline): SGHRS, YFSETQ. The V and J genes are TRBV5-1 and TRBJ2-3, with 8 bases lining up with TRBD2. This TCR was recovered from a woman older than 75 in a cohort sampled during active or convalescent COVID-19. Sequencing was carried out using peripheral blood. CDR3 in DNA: TGCGCCAGCAGCCCCCCACCGGGGGGGGCAGATACGCAGTATTTT. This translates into CASSPPPGGADTQYF. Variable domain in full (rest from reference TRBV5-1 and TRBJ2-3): KAGVTQTPRYLIKTRGQQVTLSCSPISGHRSVSWYQQTPGQGLQFLFEYFSETQRNKGNFPGRFSGRQFSNSRSEMNVSTLELGDSALYLCASSPPPGGADTQYFGPGTRLTVL.